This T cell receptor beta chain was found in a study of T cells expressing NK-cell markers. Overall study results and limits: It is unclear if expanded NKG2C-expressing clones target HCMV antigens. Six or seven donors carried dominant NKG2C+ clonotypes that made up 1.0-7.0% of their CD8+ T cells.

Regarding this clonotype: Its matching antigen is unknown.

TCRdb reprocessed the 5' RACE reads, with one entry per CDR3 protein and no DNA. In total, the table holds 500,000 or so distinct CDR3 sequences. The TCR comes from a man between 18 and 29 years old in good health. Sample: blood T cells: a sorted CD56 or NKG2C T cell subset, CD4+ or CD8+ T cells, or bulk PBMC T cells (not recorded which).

The CDR3 loop reads CASSLTGTGWETQYF. The chain uses TRBV28 and TRBJ2-5; TCRdb's D gene call, TRBD1, goes unchecked for lack of DNA. Looked up from germline, CDR1 is MDHEN and CDR2 is SYDVKM. This CDR3 comprises 15 residues. The whole variable domain, remainder taken from reference TRBV28 and TRBJ2-5, is DVKVTQSSRYLVKRTGEKVFLECVQDMDHENMFWYRQDPGLGLRLIYFSYDVKMKEKGDIPEGYSVSREKKERFSLILESASTNQTSMYLCASSLTGTGWETQYFGPGTRLLVL.